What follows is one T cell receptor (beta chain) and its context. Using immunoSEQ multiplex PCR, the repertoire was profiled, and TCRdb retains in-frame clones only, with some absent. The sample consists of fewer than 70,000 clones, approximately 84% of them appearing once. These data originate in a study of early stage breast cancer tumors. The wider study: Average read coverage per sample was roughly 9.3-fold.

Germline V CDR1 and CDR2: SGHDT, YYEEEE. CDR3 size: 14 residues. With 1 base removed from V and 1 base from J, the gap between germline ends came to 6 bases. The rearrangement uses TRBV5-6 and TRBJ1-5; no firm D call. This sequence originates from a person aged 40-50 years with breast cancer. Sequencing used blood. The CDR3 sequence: CASSLRYSNQPQHF. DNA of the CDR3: TGTGCCAGCAGCTTGAGGTACAGCAATCAGCCCCAGCATTTT.